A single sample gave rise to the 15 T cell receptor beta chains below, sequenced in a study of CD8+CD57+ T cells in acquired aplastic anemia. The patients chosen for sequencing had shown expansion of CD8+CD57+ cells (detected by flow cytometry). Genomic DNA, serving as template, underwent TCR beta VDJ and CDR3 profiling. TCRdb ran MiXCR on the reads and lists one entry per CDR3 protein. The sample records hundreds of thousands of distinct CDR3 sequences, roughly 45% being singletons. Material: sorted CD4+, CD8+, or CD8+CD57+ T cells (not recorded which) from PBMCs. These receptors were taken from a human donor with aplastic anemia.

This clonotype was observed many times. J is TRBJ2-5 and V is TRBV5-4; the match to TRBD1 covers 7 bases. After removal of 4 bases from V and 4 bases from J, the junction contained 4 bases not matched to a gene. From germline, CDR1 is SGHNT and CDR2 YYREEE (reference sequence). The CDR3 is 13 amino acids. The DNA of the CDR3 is TGTGCCAGCAGCCTCGGGACAGTAGAGACCCAGTACTTC. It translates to CASSLGTVETQYF. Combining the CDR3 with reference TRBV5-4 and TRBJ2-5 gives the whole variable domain ETGVTQSPTHLIKTRGQQVTLRCSSQSGHNTVSWYQQALGQGPQFIFQYYREEENGRGNFPPRFSGLQFPNYSSELNVNALELDDSALYLCASSLGTVETQYFGPGTRLLVL.

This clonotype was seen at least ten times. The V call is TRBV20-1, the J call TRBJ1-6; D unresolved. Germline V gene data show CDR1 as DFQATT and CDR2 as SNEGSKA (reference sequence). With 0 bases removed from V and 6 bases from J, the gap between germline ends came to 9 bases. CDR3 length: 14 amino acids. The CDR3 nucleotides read TGCAGTGCTAGAGATGCGAAGATTAATTCACCCCTCCACTTT. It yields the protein CSARDAKINSPLHF.

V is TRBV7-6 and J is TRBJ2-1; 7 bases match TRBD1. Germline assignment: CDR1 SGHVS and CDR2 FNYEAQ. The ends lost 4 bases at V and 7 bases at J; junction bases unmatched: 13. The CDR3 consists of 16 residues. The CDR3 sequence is CASSSNRGGFENEQFF. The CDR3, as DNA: TGTGCCAGCAGCTCGAACAGGGGTGGATTTGAGAATGAGCAGTTCTTC.

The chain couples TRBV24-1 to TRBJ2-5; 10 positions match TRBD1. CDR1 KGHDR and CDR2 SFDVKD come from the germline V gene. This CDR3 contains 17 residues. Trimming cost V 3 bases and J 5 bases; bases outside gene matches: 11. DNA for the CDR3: TGTGCCACCAGTGATCCCACCGGGACAGGGGCCTTTGAGACCCAGTACTTC. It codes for CATSDPTGTGAFETQYF.

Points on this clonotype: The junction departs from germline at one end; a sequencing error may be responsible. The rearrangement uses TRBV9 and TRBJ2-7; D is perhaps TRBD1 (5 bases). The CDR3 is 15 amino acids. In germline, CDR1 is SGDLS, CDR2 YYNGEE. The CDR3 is CASSVGRQGWYEQYF. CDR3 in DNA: TGTGCCAGCAGCGTAGGCCGGCAGGGCTGGTACGAGCAGTACTTT.

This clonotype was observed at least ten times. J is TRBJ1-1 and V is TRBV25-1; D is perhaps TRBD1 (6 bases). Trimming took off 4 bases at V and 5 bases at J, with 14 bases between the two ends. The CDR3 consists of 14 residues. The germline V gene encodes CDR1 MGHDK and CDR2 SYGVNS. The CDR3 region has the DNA TGTGCCAGCAGTGGTACAGGGTGGAAAACTGAAGCTTTCTTT. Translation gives CASSGTGWKTEAFF.

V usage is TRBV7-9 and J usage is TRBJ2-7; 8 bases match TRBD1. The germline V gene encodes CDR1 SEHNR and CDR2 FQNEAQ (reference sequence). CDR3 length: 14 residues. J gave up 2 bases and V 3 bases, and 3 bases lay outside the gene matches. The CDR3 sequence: CASSFGDRTYEQYF. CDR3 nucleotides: TGTGCCAGCAGCTTTGGGGACAGGACCTACGAGCAGTACTTC.

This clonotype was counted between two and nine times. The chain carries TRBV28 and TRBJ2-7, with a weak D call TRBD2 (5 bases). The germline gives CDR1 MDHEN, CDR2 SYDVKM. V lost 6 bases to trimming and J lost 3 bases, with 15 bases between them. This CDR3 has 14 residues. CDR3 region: CASRGTGLGYEQYF. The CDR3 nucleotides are TGTGCCAGCAGGGGAACGGGGTTAGGCTACGAGCAGTACTTC.

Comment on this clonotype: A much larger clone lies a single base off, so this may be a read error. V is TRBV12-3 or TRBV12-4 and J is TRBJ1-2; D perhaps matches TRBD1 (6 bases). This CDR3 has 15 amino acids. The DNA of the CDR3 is TGTGTCAGCAGTTTAATGGGGGCACCCCCCTATGGCTACACCTTC. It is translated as CVSSLMGAPPYGYTF.

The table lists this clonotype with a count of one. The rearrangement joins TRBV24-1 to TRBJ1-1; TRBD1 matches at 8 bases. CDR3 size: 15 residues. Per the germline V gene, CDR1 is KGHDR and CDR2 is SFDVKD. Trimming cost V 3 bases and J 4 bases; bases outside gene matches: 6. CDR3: CATSDRTGTGTEAFF. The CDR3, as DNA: TGTGCCACCAGTGATCGGACAGGGACCGGCACTGAAGCTTTCTTT.

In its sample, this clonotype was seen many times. The DNA for the CDR3 is TGTGCCAGTAGTATGTTGGGGGCGCAAGGCTACACCTTC. This translates into CASSMLGAQGYTF. This rearrangement joins TRBV19 to TRBJ1-2, with a possible D match to TRBD1 (6 bases). Germline V gene sequence: CDR1 LNHDA, CDR2 SQIVND (reference sequence). CDR3 size: 13 residues. V lost 3 bases to trimming and J lost 8 bases, with 13 bases between them.

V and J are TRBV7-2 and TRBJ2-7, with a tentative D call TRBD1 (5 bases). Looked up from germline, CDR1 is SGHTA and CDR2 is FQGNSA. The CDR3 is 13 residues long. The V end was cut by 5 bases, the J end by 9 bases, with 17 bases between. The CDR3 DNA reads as TGTGCCAGCAGCGGACCTGGGGCACCCTCGCAGTACTTC. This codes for CASSGPGAPSQYF.

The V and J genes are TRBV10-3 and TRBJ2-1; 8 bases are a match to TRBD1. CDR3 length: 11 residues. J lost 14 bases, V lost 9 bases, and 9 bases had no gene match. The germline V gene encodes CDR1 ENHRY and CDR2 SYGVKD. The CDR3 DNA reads TGTGCCATGGGTGACAGGGGAGGAGAGTTCTTC. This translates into CAMGDRGGEFF.

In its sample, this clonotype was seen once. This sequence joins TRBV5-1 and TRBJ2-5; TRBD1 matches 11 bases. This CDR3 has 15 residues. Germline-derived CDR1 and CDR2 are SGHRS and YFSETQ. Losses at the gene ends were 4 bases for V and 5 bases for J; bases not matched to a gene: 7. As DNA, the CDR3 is TGCGCCAGCAGCCAGTACGGACAGGGGGCGGAGACCCAGTACTTC. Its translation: CASSQYGQGAETQYF.

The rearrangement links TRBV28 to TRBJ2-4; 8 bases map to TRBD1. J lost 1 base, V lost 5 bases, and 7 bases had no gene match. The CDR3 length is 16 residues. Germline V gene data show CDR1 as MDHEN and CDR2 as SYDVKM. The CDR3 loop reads CASSGQGKGAKNIQYF. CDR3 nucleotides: TGTGCCAGCAGTGGACAGGGCAAAGGGGCCAAAAACATTCAGTACTTC. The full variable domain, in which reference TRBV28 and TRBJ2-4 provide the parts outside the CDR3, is DVKVTQSSRYLVKRTGEKVFLECVQDMDHENMFWYRQDPGLGLRLIYFSYDVKMKEKGDIPEGYSVSREKKERFSLILESASTNQTSMYLCASSGQGKGAKNIQYFGAGTRLSVL.